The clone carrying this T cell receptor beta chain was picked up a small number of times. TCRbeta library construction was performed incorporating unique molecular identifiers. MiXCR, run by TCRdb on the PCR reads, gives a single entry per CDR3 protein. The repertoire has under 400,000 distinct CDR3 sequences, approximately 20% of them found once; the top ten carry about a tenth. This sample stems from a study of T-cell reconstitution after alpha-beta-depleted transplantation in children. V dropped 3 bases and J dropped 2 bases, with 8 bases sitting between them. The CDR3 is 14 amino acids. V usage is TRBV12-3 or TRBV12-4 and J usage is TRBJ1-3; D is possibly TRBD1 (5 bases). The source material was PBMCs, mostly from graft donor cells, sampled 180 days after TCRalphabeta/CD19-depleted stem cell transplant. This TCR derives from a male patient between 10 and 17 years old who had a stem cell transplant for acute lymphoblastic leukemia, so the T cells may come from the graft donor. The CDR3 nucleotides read TGTGCCAGCAGTTTTCGGGGGGCTGGAAACACCATATATTTT. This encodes CASSFRGAGNTIYF.